This is a list of T cell receptor beta chains from one sample in a study of blood T cell repertoires in COVID-19. Produced via immunoSEQ multiplex PCR; TCRdb's table is partial and in-frame only. The data show 210,000 or so clones, 80% to 90% seen once. Input material: PBMCs or T cells enriched from blood (not recorded which). Source of these receptors: a woman aged 25 to 39 who had been exposed to COVID-19. Both conserved end residues are part of each CDR3. Each record gives: clone size, D gene, V gene, J gene, CDR3 DNA, CDR3 protein. The D gene is left open where the match is weak. Clone size appears in some rows only: once, few, many, or a class for an expanded clone.

>NA|NA|TRBV6-1|TRBJ1-3
TGTGCCAGCAGTAAAGCGGGGGGGATCGCTGGAAACACCATATATTTT
CASSKAGGIAGNTIYF
>NA|TRBD2|TRBV30|TRBJ2-2
TGTGCCTGGAGTCCCCCAAGATCGGGAGGTGCCGGGGAGCTGTTTTTT
CAWSPPRSGGAGELFF
>few|NA|TRBV4-2|TRBJ1-5
TGTGCCAGCAGCCAAGATCCCAGGGCCAATCAGCCCCAGCATTTT
CASSQDPRANQPQHF
>few|NA|TRBV19|TRBJ1-6
TGTGCCAGTAGTATAATTTCGTCGGATTCACCCCTCCACTTT
CASSIISSDSPLHF
>NA|NA|TRBV12-3/TRBV12-4|TRBJ1-2
TGTGCCAGCAGGCCCTTTACAGGGAACGGCTACACCTTC
CASRPFTGNGYTF
>NA|NA|TRBV4-2|TRBJ2-7
TGTGCCAGCAGCCAAGGGGTCACTACCTACGAGCAGTACTTC
CASSQGVTTYEQYF
>NA|TRBD1|TRBV5-1|TRBJ2-1
TGCGCCAGCAGCATAGGACAGGGGAGAGTTAACGAGCAGTTCTTC
CASSIGQGRVNEQFF
>once|NA|TRBV30|TRBJ2-7
TGTGCCTGGAGTGTAGGAGGTCCCCCCGGCGAGCAGTACTTC
CAWSVGGPPGEQYF
>NA|TRBD1|TRBV2|TRBJ1-1
TGTGCCAGCACCAGCCTCGGGACAGGGGGTTCTGAAGCTTTCTTT
CASTSLGTGGSEAFF
>NA|TRBD2|TRBV9|TRBJ2-3
TGTGCCAGCAGCTTTAGCGGGAATTGGGCAGATACGCAGTATTTT
CASSFSGNWADTQYF
>once|TRBD1|TRBV11-2|TRBJ1-6
TGTGCCAGCAGCCAACAGGGGAGAAATTCACCCCTCCACTTT
CASSQQGRNSPLHF
>once|TRBD2|TRBV9|TRBJ2-3
TGTGCCAGCAGCGTAGAAGGGAGGGCCGATACGCAGTATTTT
CASSVEGRADTQYF
>once|NA|TRBV6-5|TRBJ1-6
TGTGCCAGCAGGGGATTGCGGGGTAATTCACCCCTCCACTTT
CASRGLRGNSPLHF
>NA|TRBD1|TRBV7-2|TRBJ1-5
TGTGCCAGCAGCACCCGGGACAGGGAAGTGATTCAGCCCCAGCATTTT
CASSTRDREVIQPQHF
>NA|NA|TRBV27|TRBJ1-2
TGTGCCAGCAGTTTAGTAGGGGTTGGATATGGCTACACCTTC
CASSLVGVGYGYTF
>NA|TRBD1|TRBV6-5|TRBJ1-1
TGTGCCAGCAGTCGACAGGGAGTTGGCACTGAAGCTTTCTTT
CASSRQGVGTEAFF
>NA|TRBD1|TRBV7-9|TRBJ2-1
TGTGCCAGCAGCTTAGTGGGGACAGGGGTGCACAATGAGCAGTTCTTC
CASSLVGTGVHNEQFF
>NA|NA|TRBV11-2|TRBJ1-6
TGTGCCAGCAGTCGGGACATAGTTAATTCACCCCTCCACTTT
CASSRDIVNSPLHF
>NA|NA|TRBV29-1|TRBJ1-1
TGCAGCGTTGTCCCGGGGTTTATGAACACTGAAGCTTTCTTT
CSVVPGFMNTEAFF
>NA|NA|TRBV6-5|TRBJ1-1
TGTGCCAGCAGCCTAACCGGGTCCAGAACCACTGAAGCTTTCTTT
CASSLTGSRTTEAFF